These 32 T cell receptor beta chains were all obtained from the same sample, sequenced in a study of long-term antiretroviral therapy in people with HIV. They ran version v3.0 of the immunoSEQ assay at survey level. The table came from immunoSEQ multiplex PCR; TCRdb's copy has only in-frame clones and leaves some out. The sample records about 17,000 clones, approximately 85% being singletons. The specimen was unsorted PBMCs, collected at the start of antiretroviral therapy. These receptors were collected from a man between 25 and 39 years old with HIV.

This clone is labeled as medium-sized. V is TRBV19 and J is TRBJ2-1, with D perhaps TRBD1 (5 bases). From germline, CDR1 is LNHDA and CDR2 SQIVND (reference sequence). The CDR3 loop spans 17 amino acids. Between the trimmed V and J ends, which lost 5 bases and 0 bases, there was a span of 17 bases. The CDR3 loop is CASSVKQVYLSYNEQFF. For the CDR3, the DNA is TGTGCCAGTAGTGTAAAACAGGTCTACCTCTCCTACAATGAGCAGTTCTTC.

This chain joins TRBV7-9 and TRBJ1-2; possible D gene TRBD1, 6 bases. Germline CDR1 and CDR2: SEHNR and FQNEAQ (reference sequence). The germline V and J ends were trimmed by 5 bases and 6 bases, with 16 bases remaining between them. The CDR3 has 14 amino acids. In DNA, the CDR3 is TGTGCCAGCAGCCAAGGGGGGGGACCGGATGGCTACACCTTC. Encoded protein: CASSQGGGPDGYTF.

This clone showed up just a few times. This sequence joins TRBV4-3 and TRBJ2-3; D may be TRBD1 (5 bases). Germline CDR1 reads LGHNA; CDR2 reads YSLEER. This CDR3 spans 13 amino acids. V lost 3 bases and J 1 base, leaving 5 bases between the germline ends. DNA for the CDR3: TGCGCCAGCAGCCACAGGGGCACAGATACGCAGTATTTT. Protein sequence: CASSHRGTDTQYF.

This clone was picked up a small number of times. The gene calls are TRBV6-1 and TRBJ1-6, with 7 bases identical to TRBD1. V lost 4 bases and J lost 10; bases outside the gene matches: 7. The CDR3 has 14 residues. Germline V gene lookup returns CDR1 MNHNS and CDR2 SASEGT. The CDR3 coding sequence is TGTGCCAGCAGTGTCTACAGGGGAGGATCACCCCTCCACTTT. Protein product: CASSVYRGGSPLHF.

The genes are TRBV11-2 and TRBJ1-2; TRBD1 matches 7 bases. Germline CDR1 reads SGHAT; CDR2 reads FQNNGV. V lost 1 base and J lost 4; bases outside the gene matches: 0. The CDR3 loop spans 13 amino acids. CDR3 in amino acids: CASSLGTGYGYTF. In DNA, the CDR3 is TGTGCCAGCAGCTTAGGGACAGGCTATGGCTACACCTTC.

The rearrangement links TRBV6-5 to TRBJ2-7; D might be TRBD1 (6 bases). This CDR3 has 16 amino acids. Trimming took 0 bases from V and 2 from J, leaving 14 bases between them. The germline CDR1 and CDR2 sequences are MNHEY and SVGAGI. The CDR3 DNA follows: TGTGCCAGCAGTTACTCGAAAGGGACAAATACCTACGAGCAGTACTTC. As protein: CASSYSKGTNTYEQYF.

Only a few counts were recorded for this clone. The gene calls are TRBV4-1 and TRBJ1-1; D gene ambiguous. Germline V lookup: CDR1 MGHRA, CDR2 YSYEKL. Trimming removed 10 bases at V and 1 base at J, with 10 bases between. The CDR3 extends over 12 amino acids. The chain's CDR3 is CATGPTNTEAFF. CDR3 sequence (DNA): TGCGCCACCGGACCAACGAACACTGAAGCTTTCTTT.

This clone appeared a single time. The chain employs TRBV6-5 and TRBJ2-1; no clear D. With 7 bases removed from V and 0 bases from J, the gap between germline ends came to 7 bases. The CDR3 loop spans 13 amino acids. Germline CDR1 reads MNHEY; CDR2 reads SVGAGI. CDR3 nucleotide sequence: TGTGCCAGCACATCGAGCTCCTACAATGAGCAGTTCTTC. Amino acid sequence: CASTSSSYNEQFF.

CDR3 nucleotide sequence: TGTGCCACCAGCAGCCCTAACTTACTCAGGGGCTCCGGCTATGGCTACACCTTC. Protein product: CATSSPNLLRGSGYGYTF. V and J are TRBV15 and TRBJ1-2, with a weak D call TRBD1 (6 bases). The V end was cut by 3 bases, the J end by 4 bases, with 24 bases between. Germline-derived CDR1 and CDR2 are LNHNV and YYDKDF (reference sequence). There are 18 residues in the CDR3.

This chain uses TRBV15 with TRBJ2-1, with D perhaps being TRBD1 or TRBD2 (5 bases each). V lost 0 bases to trimming and J lost 8 bases, with 20 bases between them. The CDR3 length is 17 residues. Germline V gives CDR1 LNHNV, CDR2 YYDKDF (reference sequence). The CDR3 nucleotides read TGTGCCACCAGCAGAGATCGTATGGGGGACGCGGTCGATGAGCAGTTCTTC. Amino acid sequence: CATSRDRMGDAVDEQFF.

The chain links TRBV19 to TRBJ1-1; possible D gene TRBD1, 5 bases. With 3 bases removed from V and 5 bases from J, the gap between germline ends came to 13 bases. The CDR3 consists of 14 residues. Germline V gene data show CDR1 as LNHDA and CDR2 as SQIVND (reference sequence). The CDR3 nucleotides read TGTGCCAGTAGTATTCACGGGGCAACGACTGAAGCTTTCTTT. It encodes CASSIHGATTEAFF.

J is TRBJ2-7 and V is TRBV6-1; the D gene is possibly TRBD1 (6 bases). Germline CDR1 and CDR2: MNHNS and SASEGT. The CDR3 spans 16 residues. V was pared by 2 bases and J by 6 bases, with 20 bases between. CDR3 nucleotide sequence: TGTGCCAGCAGTGAAATAAACCGCGTCAGGGGCTCCGAGCAGTACTTC. Protein: CASSEINRVRGSEQYF.

J is TRBJ2-3 and V is TRBV7-6, with D perhaps TRBD2 (6 bases). CDR1 and CDR2 (germline): SGHVS, FNYEAQ. Trimming took 1 base from V and 6 from J, leaving 11 bases between them. This CDR3 region has 14 residues. The DNA of the CDR3 is TGTGCCAGCAGCTTAGACGGGGGAACTGATACGCAGTATTTT. As protein: CASSLDGGTDTQYF.

The V gene is TRBV28, the J gene TRBJ1-5, with D perhaps matching TRBD1 (5 bases). The CDR3 loop spans 20 amino acids. The V and J ends lost 4 bases and 1 base respectively, with 26 bases between them. Germline V gene sequence: CDR1 MDHEN, CDR2 SYDVKM. For the CDR3, the DNA is TGTGCCAGCAGTTCCGATATTGGGCCTTCAGGGATGATGAGCAATCAGCCCCAGCATTTT. Its translation: CASSSDIGPSGMMSNQPQHF.

The V gene is TRBV7-2, the J gene TRBJ2-1; D unclear. The length of the CDR3 is 10 residues. From germline, CDR1 is SGHTA and CDR2 FQGNSA. V dropped 3 bases and J dropped 6 bases, with 0 bases sitting between them. CDR3 sequence (DNA): TGTGCCAGCAGCTTCAATGAGCAGTTCTTC. This codes for CASSFNEQFF.

The rearrangement links TRBV2 to TRBJ1-3; 7 bases match TRBD1. CDR1 and CDR2 from the germline V gene are SNHLY and FYNNEI. CDR3 length equals 14 residues. The ends lost 7 bases at V and 2 bases at J; junction bases unmatched: 5. The chain's CDR3 is CASTLQGTGNTIYF. The CDR3 DNA is TGTGCCAGCACCTTACAGGGGACTGGAAACACCATATATTTT.

This clone was recorded once. The gene calls are TRBV15 and TRBJ2-1; 7 nucleotides agree with TRBD2. The germline CDR1 and CDR2 sequences are LNHNV and YYDKDF (reference sequence). The J segment lost 7 bases and the V segment lost 0 bases, leaving 6 bases of the junction unmatched. The CDR3 totals 15 residues. CDR3 loop: CATSRDGRPRNEQFF. CDR3 in DNA: TGTGCCACCAGCAGAGACGGGAGGCCCAGGAATGAGCAGTTCTTC.

CDR3 in amino acids: CASSLVDRPFF. As DNA, the CDR3 is TGTGCCAGCAGCTTAGTGGACAGGCCGTTCTTC. The chain employs TRBV7-2 and TRBJ2-1, with 7 nucleotides matching TRBD1. The V gene's germline CDR1 is SGHTA and CDR2 FQGNSA. Trimming removed 1 base from V and 15 bases from J; junction bases left unmatched: 3. CDR3 length: 11 residues. Combining the CDR3 with reference TRBV7-2 and TRBJ2-1 gives the whole variable domain GAGVSQSPSNKVTEKGKDVELRCDPISGHTALYWYRQSLGQGLEFLIYFQGNSAPDKSGLPSDRFSAERTGGSVSTLTIQRTQQEDSAVYLCASSLVDRPFFGPGTRLTVL.

The V and J genes are TRBV6-1 and TRBJ1-6, with D unclear. Germline lookup yields CDR1 MNHNS and CDR2 SASEGT. V was clipped by 5 bases and J by 7 bases, with 12 bases between them. The CDR3 consists of 14 residues. CDR3 region: CASSLPMTNSPLHF. For the CDR3, the DNA is TGTGCCAGCAGTTTGCCGATGACCAATTCACCCCTCCACTTT.

The chain uses TRBV19 and TRBJ1-4, with 7 bases matching TRBD1. The CDR3 covers 13 residues. Germline V CDR1 and CDR2: LNHDA, SQIVND (reference sequence). J lost 6 bases, V lost 6 bases, and 4 bases had no gene match. The chain's CDR3 is CASSEDRHEKLFF. For the CDR3, the DNA is TGTGCCAGTAGCGAGGACAGGCATGAAAAACTGTTTTTT.

This clone was picked up one time. The V call is TRBV4-1, the J call TRBJ2-3; tentatively, D is TRBD1 or TRBD2 (5 bases each). This CDR3 region has 18 residues. Per the germline V gene, CDR1 is MGHRA and CDR2 is YSYEKL. The V end lost 2 bases, the J end lost 4 bases, and 22 bases lay between the germline ends. The CDR3, as DNA: TGCGCCAGCAGCCAACTTGGAACCGGGACCAACGCCCCAGATACGCAGTATTTT. Translating it yields CASSQLGTGTNAPDTQYF.

The chain is built from TRBV29-1 and TRBJ1-1; no clear D. The CDR3 length is 14 residues. V was trimmed by 7 bases and J by 1 base, leaving 16 bases between them. In germline, CDR1 is SQVTM, CDR2 ANQGSEA. The CDR3 nucleotides read TGCAGCGCTAGCCTGTCGGCCGGGAACACTGAAGCTTTCTTT. Translating it yields CSASLSAGNTEAFF.

V usage is TRBV5-6 and J usage is TRBJ1-1; perhaps TRBD1 as D (6 bases). CDR3 length equals 15 residues. The V end lost 1 base, the J end lost 3 bases, and 13 bases lay between the germline ends. CDR1 SGHDT and CDR2 YYEEEE come from the germline V gene. CDR3 DNA: TGTGCCAGCAGCTTGATAGACAGGCAGGACACTGAAGCTTTCTTT. This sequence encodes CASSLIDRQDTEAFF. The full variable domain, in which reference TRBV5-6 and TRBJ1-1 provide the parts outside the CDR3, is DAGVTQSPTHLIKTRGQQVTLRCSPKSGHDTVSWYQQALGQGPQFIFQYYEEEERQRGNFPDRFSGHQFPNYSSELNVNALLLGDSALYLCASSLIDRQDTEAFFGQGTRLTVV.

This clone was detected once. The CDR3 loop is CASSLSAGVVYGYTF. CDR3 in DNA: TGTGCCAGCAGTTTATCGGCAGGGGTAGTCTATGGCTACACCTTC. The rearrangement uses TRBV27 and TRBJ1-2, with D perhaps TRBD1 (6 bases). This CDR3 region has 15 residues. The germline gives CDR1 MNHEY, CDR2 SMNVEV (reference sequence). Deletions cut 0 bases from V and 4 bases from J, with 12 bases between.

This clone was seen more than once but under ten times. This chain connects TRBV7-3 to TRBJ2-7, with 8 bases that match TRBD2. V trimming: 4 bases; J trimming: 3 bases; junction bases outside the gene matches: 2. Looked up from germline, CDR1 is SGHTA and CDR2 is FQGTGA. This CDR3 contains 13 residues. The CDR3 nucleotides are TGTGCCAGCAGCTCAAGCGGGGGCTACGAGCAGTACTTC. It translates to CASSSSGGYEQYF.

The chain couples TRBV7-2 to TRBJ1-5, with D perhaps matching TRBD1 (6 bases). CDR3 size: 14 residues. The germline CDR1 and CDR2 sequences are SGHTA and FQGNSA. V dropped 1 base and J dropped 5 bases, with 9 bases sitting between them. The CDR3: CASSLEGGYQPQHF. CDR3 bases: TGTGCCAGCAGCTTAGAGGGGGGGTATCAGCCCCAGCATTTT.

The V and J genes are TRBV28 and TRBJ2-3; D is perhaps TRBD2 (6 bases). Germline CDR1 MDHEN, CDR2 SYDVKM. Trimming cost V 6 bases and J 5 bases, with 18 bases left between them. This CDR3 has 15 amino acids. The CDR3 spells CASSDTVTGVDTQYF. CDR3 DNA sequence: TGTGCCAGCAGCGACACAGTGACGGGGGTAGATACGCAGTATTTT. The variable domain in full, completed from reference TRBV28 and TRBJ2-3, reads DVKVTQSSRYLVKRTGEKVFLECVQDMDHENMFWYRQDPGLGLRLIYFSYDVKMKEKGDIPEGYSVSREKKERFSLILESASTNQTSMYLCASSDTVTGVDTQYFGPGTRLTVL.

The chain couples TRBV2 to TRBJ2-3, with D possibly matching TRBD2 (6 bases). Germline V gives CDR1 SNHLY, CDR2 FYNNEI. The CDR3 has 15 residues. The germline V and J ends were trimmed by 4 bases and 2 bases, with 13 bases remaining between them. CDR3 loop: CASSGLWGDTDTQYF. In nucleotides, the CDR3 is TGTGCCAGCAGTGGGTTGTGGGGGGACACAGATACGCAGTATTTT.

This clone was observed a handful of times. The gene calls are TRBV4-1 and TRBJ1-6, with D possibly TRBD1 on 5 matching bases. Trimming took 0 bases from V and 6 from J, leaving 21 bases between them. The CDR3 consists of 19 residues. The germline CDR1 and CDR2 sequences are MGHRA and YSYEKL. CDR3 sequence (DNA): TGCGCCAGCAGCCAAGAAGGGACGGGCAGTGGGATTATTAATTCACCCCTCCACTTT. Its translation: CASSQEGTGSGIINSPLHF.

The chain carries TRBV27 and TRBJ2-2; D not certain. V gave up 5 bases and J gave up 7 bases, with 8 bases separating them. The CDR3 runs to 12 residues. Germline V lookup: CDR1 MNHEY, CDR2 SMNVEV (reference sequence). The CDR3 region is CASSHLGGELFF. For the CDR3, the DNA is TGTGCCAGCAGTCACCTAGGCGGGGAGCTGTTTTTT.

V usage is TRBV7-9 and J usage is TRBJ2-1, with 14 positions matching TRBD2. V lost 5 bases and J lost 9; bases outside the gene matches: 9. CDR1 is SEHNR, CDR2 FQNEAQ, per germline (reference sequence). This CDR3 comprises 16 residues. The CDR3 DNA is TGTGCCAGCAGCCCCGAGGAGGGACTAGCGGGAGCTGAGCAGTTCTTC. Protein: CASSPEEGLAGAEQFF.

This chain uses TRBV28 with TRBJ2-3; TRBD2 matches at 8 bases. Germline V gene sequence: CDR1 MDHEN, CDR2 SYDVKM. V trimming: 2 bases; J trimming: 4 bases; junction bases outside the gene matches: 8. The CDR3 is made up of 16 amino acids. CDR3 nucleotides: TGTGCCAGCAGTTTAGTCAGCGGGAGCGGTCCAGATACGCAGTATTTT. This translates into CASSLVSGSGPDTQYF.